Following are 26 T cell receptor beta chains from one sample sequenced in a study of CD8 T cells in ankylosing spondylitis. TCRdb redid the calling of the 5' RACE reads with MiXCR, one entry per CDR3 protein. The sample has 200,000 to 250,000 distinct CDR3 sequences, under 35% seen once; the top ten hold 3.5% to 4.5%. Sequencing was performed on blood, either unsorted or a sorted T cell fraction (not recorded which). These receptors originate from a male donor with ankylosing spondylitis or in good health (not recorded which).

The gene calls are TRBV29-1 and TRBJ1-3; 8 nucleotides match TRBD1. V was pared by 3 bases and J by 4 bases, with 5 bases of the junction left unmatched. Germline-derived CDR1 and CDR2 are SQVTM and ANQGSEA. This CDR3 region has 14 residues. The CDR3 DNA reads as TGCAGCGTTGAGAACCGGGACAGGGGAAACACCATATATTTT. Amino acid sequence: CSVENRDRGNTIYF.

This clonotype was recorded a few times. This rearrangement joins TRBV20-1 to TRBJ2-3; D is unresolved. The ends were cut back, 4 bases at V and 2 bases at J, with 16 bases in the middle. Germline values: CDR1 DFQATT, CDR2 SNEGSKA (reference sequence). There are 15 residues in the CDR3. In DNA, the CDR3 is TGCAGTGCTACCCCCCGGACGGAACCCACAGATACGCAGTATTTT. It codes for CSATPRTEPTDTQYF.

This clonotype was seen a few times. The chain is built from TRBV20-1 and TRBJ1-5; perhaps TRBD1 as D (5 bases). Deletions cut 3 bases from V and 5 bases from J, with 14 bases between. CDR3 length equals 14 residues. In germline, CDR1 is DFQATT, CDR2 SNEGSKA (reference sequence). CDR3 in amino acids: CSASRDPVYQPQHF. The CDR3 DNA reads TGCAGTGCTAGCCGGGACCCAGTCTATCAGCCCCAGCATTTT.

V usage is TRBV28 and J usage is TRBJ2-5, with a tentative D call TRBD2 (6 bases). Germline V gene sequence: CDR1 MDHEN, CDR2 SYDVKM. The CDR3 is 15 residues long. The germline V and J ends were trimmed by 6 bases and 3 bases, with 17 bases remaining between them. The CDR3 spells CASSALRDFEETQYF. The CDR3 DNA reads as TGTGCCAGCAGCGCTCTCCGGGACTTCGAAGAGACCCAGTACTTC.

The rearrangement joins TRBV27 to TRBJ2-2; maybe TRBD2 (5 bases). This CDR3 is built from 14 residues. The V gene lost 3 bases and the J gene lost 6 bases, with 11 bases spanning the gap. Per germline, CDR1 MNHEY and CDR2 SMNVEV (reference sequence). CDR3 DNA sequence: TGTGCCAGCAGTTTGAGGGTGGTCGCCGGGGAGCTGTTTTTT. Its protein is CASSLRVVAGELFF.

This clonotype appeared a few times. The chain links TRBV15 to TRBJ2-3, with D maybe TRBD2 (6 bases). In germline, CDR1 is LNHNV, CDR2 YYDKDF (reference sequence). This CDR3 is built from 13 residues. V was shortened by 7 bases and J by 5 bases, with 13 bases between the two germline ends. The CDR3 DNA follows: TGTGCCACCATGCGGGGAGGTGAAGATACGCAGTATTTT. Translation gives CATMRGGEDTQYF.

This chain connects TRBV20-1 to TRBJ2-5; TRBD2 matches at 9 bases. Germline V gene lookup returns CDR1 DFQATT and CDR2 SNEGSKA (reference sequence). Trimming at V came to 0 bases and at J to 5 bases, leaving 10 bases not matched to a gene. The CDR3 covers 16 residues. In DNA form, the CDR3 reads TGCAGTGCTAGAGATGTCCTTCGCGGGGGGGCTGAGACCCAGTACTTC. It yields the protein CSARDVLRGGAETQYF.

V gene TRBV4-1 combines with J gene TRBJ2-5; 8 positions agree with TRBD2. The ends lost 4 bases at V and 5 bases at J; junction bases unmatched: 6. The CDR3 extends over 14 amino acids. Germline V lookup: CDR1 MGHRA, CDR2 YSYEKL. The CDR3 spells CASSLPGGQETQYF. The CDR3 DNA reads as TGCGCCAGCAGCCTACCGGGGGGGCAGGAGACCCAGTACTTC.

V gene TRBV20-1 combines with J gene TRBJ2-1; no firm D call. V was cut by 0 bases and J by 5 bases, with 11 bases left in between. The CDR3 runs 14 residues. Looked up from germline, CDR1 is DFQATT and CDR2 is SNEGSKA (reference sequence). In nucleotides, the CDR3 is TGCAGTGCTAGAGATCTTCTCAGAGACAATGAGCAGTTCTTC. The encoded protein is CSARDLLRDNEQFF.

The gene calls are TRBV20-1 and TRBJ2-7, with D perhaps matching TRBD1 (9 bases). The CDR3 totals 14 residues. V lost 6 bases to trimming and J lost 4 bases, with 19 bases between them. Per germline, CDR1 DFQATT and CDR2 SNEGSKA (reference sequence). The CDR3 spells CSATGGDRDYEQYF. CDR3 DNA sequence: TGCAGTGCGACCGGGGGGGACAGGGATTACGAGCAGTACTTC.

J is TRBJ1-4 and V is TRBV6-1; 7 bases are shared with TRBD1. The germline CDR1 and CDR2 sequences are MNHNS and SASEGT. V lost 6 bases, J lost 3 bases, and 4 bases stayed unmatched. The CDR3 spans 14 residues. The CDR3, as DNA: TGTGCCAGCAGCCGGGACAGTTCTAATGAAAAACTGTTTTTT. Its protein is CASSRDSSNEKLFF.

This chain joins TRBV5-1 and TRBJ2-7, with 9 bases aligning to TRBD1. The CDR3 totals 13 residues. Germline CDR1 is SGHRS and CDR2 is YFSETQ. J was trimmed by 6 bases and V by 5 bases; bases with no gene match: 6. CDR3 region: CASSSGTGFEQYF. The CDR3 region has the DNA TGCGCCAGCAGTTCCGGGACAGGGTTCGAGCAGTACTTC.

This clonotype was seen repeatedly, ten times or more. The V and J genes are TRBV29-1 and TRBJ2-3; the D gene is possibly TRBD2 (5 bases). Germline-derived CDR1 and CDR2 are SQVTM and ANQGSEA. The V and J ends lost 4 bases and 4 bases respectively, with 12 bases between them. The CDR3 length is 13 residues. The CDR3 sequence: CSVGPSGSDTQYF. CDR3 DNA: TGCAGCGTTGGACCCTCGGGGTCAGATACGCAGTATTTT.

The gene calls are TRBV20-1 and TRBJ2-3; TRBD1 aligns across 7 bases. The CDR3 covers 15 residues. Germline V gene data show CDR1 as DFQATT and CDR2 as SNEGSKA (reference sequence). J was trimmed by 7 bases and V by 3 bases; bases with no gene match: 13. In DNA, the CDR3 is TGCAGTGCTAGGGGATTGGGCAGGGGGAATCATACGCAGTATTTT. Its translation: CSARGLGRGNHTQYF.

The V call is TRBV29-1, the J call TRBJ1-1; the D is unclear. The germline V gene encodes CDR1 SQVTM and CDR2 ANQGSEA. The V gene lost 4 bases and the J gene lost 3 bases, with 18 bases spanning the gap. This CDR3 is built from 15 residues. The CDR3 protein is CSVVIIPSRDTEAFF. The DNA of the CDR3 is TGCAGCGTTGTAATCATCCCCTCTCGGGACACTGAAGCTTTCTTT.

The genes are TRBV5-1 and TRBJ2-1; 10 positions agree with TRBD2. CDR1 SGHRS and CDR2 YFSETQ come from the germline V gene. V dropped 0 bases and J dropped 8; count of bases not matched to a gene: 8. CDR3 length: 16 amino acids. The CDR3 region is CASSLGVAGGLDEQFF. In nucleotides, the CDR3 is TGCGCCAGCAGCTTGGGGGTAGCGGGGGGACTCGATGAGCAGTTCTTC.

This clonotype was found a few times. Written as DNA, the CDR3 is TGTGCCAGCAGCGTAGGATATGGTTGGGACACTGAAGCTTTCTTT. Residues: CASSVGYGWDTEAFF. The chain has TRBV9 and TRBJ1-1; no reliable D call. Trimming took off 0 bases at V and 3 bases at J, with 12 bases between the two ends. Germline loops: CDR1 SGDLS, CDR2 YYNGEE. The CDR3 is made up of 15 amino acids.

This clonotype was picked up a small number of times. This sequence joins TRBV7-3 and TRBJ2-5, with TRBD2 as a possible D gene (6 bases). CDR3 length: 17 residues. Trimming took off 5 bases at V and 4 bases at J, with 23 bases between the two ends. Germline CDR1 SGHTA, CDR2 FQGTGA. CDR3 residues: CASSQSFGRGMAETQYF. Written as DNA, the CDR3 is TGTGCCAGCAGCCAAAGTTTCGGGCGGGGTATGGCAGAGACCCAGTACTTC.

This clonotype has a handful of counts. The chain has TRBV4-1 and TRBJ1-1, with unresolved D. Germline loops: CDR1 MGHRA, CDR2 YSYEKL. The CDR3 extends over 13 amino acids. Trimming cost V 4 bases and J 3 bases, with 9 bases left between them. The CDR3: CASSPRRDTEAFF. In DNA form, the CDR3 reads TGCGCCAGCAGCCCCCGACGGGACACTGAAGCTTTCTTT.

In this sample, this clonotype turned up a few times. This sequence joins TRBV20-1 and TRBJ1-5; the D is unclear. The germline gives CDR1 DFQATT, CDR2 SNEGSKA (reference sequence). The V end lost 1 base, the J end lost 7 bases, and 20 bases lay between the germline ends. This CDR3 comprises 16 residues. The CDR3 loop reads CSARAPGLTLEQPQHF. The CDR3, as DNA: TGCAGTGCTAGAGCCCCCGGCCTCACTTTGGAGCAGCCCCAGCATTTT.

This clonotype was observed a handful of times. The CDR3 DNA is TGTGCCACCGGGTTTGAGGCATCCTCCGGCGAGCAGTACTTC. This codes for CATGFEASSGEQYF. J is TRBJ2-7 and V is TRBV10-3; D uncertain. There are 14 residues in the CDR3. Germline-derived CDR1 and CDR2 are ENHRY and SYGVKD. The V gene lost 10 bases and the J gene lost 6 bases, with 22 bases spanning the gap.

This clonotype was counted only a few times. This chain uses TRBV20-1 with TRBJ2-3; 8 bases map to TRBD1. The length of the CDR3 is 13 residues. V gave up 6 bases and J gave up 4 bases; unmatched junction bases: 6. Germline CDR1 and CDR2: DFQATT and SNEGSKA (reference sequence). The CDR3 nucleotides are TGCAGTGCCCCGACAGGGGTGTCAGATACGCAGTATTTT. Amino acid sequence: CSAPTGVSDTQYF.

The V call is TRBV7-3, the J call TRBJ2-3, with D possibly being TRBD2 (5 bases). V gave up 5 bases and J gave up 0 bases, with 9 bases separating them. The CDR3 contains 14 residues. The germline V gene has CDR1 SGHTA and CDR2 FQGTGA. This CDR3 reads CASSPADSTDTQYF. In DNA form, the CDR3 reads TGTGCCAGCAGCCCAGCGGACAGCACAGATACGCAGTATTTT.

The J gene is TRBJ2-5, the V gene TRBV15, with D possibly being TRBD1 or TRBD2 (6 bases each). Germline lookup yields CDR1 LNHNV and CDR2 YYDKDF (reference sequence). This CDR3 region has 15 residues. Trimming cost V 1 base and J 4 bases, with 13 bases left between them. The CDR3 DNA reads TGTGCCACCAGCAGAGCCTTTGGGGGGCTAGAGACCCAGTACTTC. It encodes CATSRAFGGLETQYF.

The chain joins TRBV24-1 to TRBJ2-1, with no clear D. Looked up from germline, CDR1 is KGHDR and CDR2 is SFDVKD. V was clipped by 4 bases and J by 2 bases, with 11 bases between them. The CDR3 is 15 amino acids. CDR3 in amino acids: CATSDSRVAYNEQFF. The CDR3 region has the DNA TGTGCCACCAGTGACTCTAGGGTCGCCTACAATGAGCAGTTCTTC.

This clonotype was picked up a small number of times. The gene calls are TRBV2 and TRBJ1-1; unclear D gene. CDR3 length: 10 amino acids. The germline V gene has CDR1 SNHLY and CDR2 FYNNEI. Trimming stripped 3 bases from V and 5 bases from J, with 1 base between. The CDR3 DNA follows: TGTGCCAGCAGTGAGACTGAAGCTTTCTTT. Amino acids: CASSETEAFF.